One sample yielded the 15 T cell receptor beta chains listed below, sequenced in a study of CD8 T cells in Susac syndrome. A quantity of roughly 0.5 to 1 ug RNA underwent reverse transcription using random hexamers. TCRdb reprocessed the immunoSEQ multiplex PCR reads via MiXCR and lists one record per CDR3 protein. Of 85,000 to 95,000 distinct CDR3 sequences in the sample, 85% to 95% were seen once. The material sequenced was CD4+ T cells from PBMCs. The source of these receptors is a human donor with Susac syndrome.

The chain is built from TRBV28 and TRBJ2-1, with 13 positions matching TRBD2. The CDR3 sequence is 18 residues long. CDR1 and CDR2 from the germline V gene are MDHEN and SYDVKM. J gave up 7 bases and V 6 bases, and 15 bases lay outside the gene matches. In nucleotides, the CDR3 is TGTGCCAGCAGACTGACTAGCGGGGGGTCCGTGTTGGGTAATGAGCAGTTCTTC. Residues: CASRLTSGGSVLGNEQFF.

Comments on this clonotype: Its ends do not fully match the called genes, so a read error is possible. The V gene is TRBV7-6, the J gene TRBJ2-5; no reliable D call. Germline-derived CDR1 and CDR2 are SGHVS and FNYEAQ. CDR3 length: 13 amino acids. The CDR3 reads CASSLAVVETQYF. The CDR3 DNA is TGTGCCAGCAGTTTAGCCGTGGTTGAGACCCAGTACTTC.

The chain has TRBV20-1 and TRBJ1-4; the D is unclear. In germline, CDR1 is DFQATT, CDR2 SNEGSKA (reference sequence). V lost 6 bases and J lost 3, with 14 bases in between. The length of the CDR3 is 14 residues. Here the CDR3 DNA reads TGCAGTGCCAAAGTCGGGGTGGCTAATGAAAAACTGTTTTTT. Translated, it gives CSAKVGVANEKLFF.

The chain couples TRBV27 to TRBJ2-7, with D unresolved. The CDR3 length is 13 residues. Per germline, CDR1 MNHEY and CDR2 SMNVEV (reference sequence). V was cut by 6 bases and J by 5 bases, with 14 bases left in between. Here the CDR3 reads CASSRLDTHEQYF. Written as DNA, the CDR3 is TGTGCCAGCAGCAGACTCGACACGCACGAGCAGTACTTC.

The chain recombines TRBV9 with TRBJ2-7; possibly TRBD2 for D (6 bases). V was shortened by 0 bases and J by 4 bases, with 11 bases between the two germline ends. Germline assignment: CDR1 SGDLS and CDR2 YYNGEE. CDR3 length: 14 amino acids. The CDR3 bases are TGTGCCAGCAGCGTAGCGACTAGTCCATACGAGCAGTACTTC. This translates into CASSVATSPYEQYF.

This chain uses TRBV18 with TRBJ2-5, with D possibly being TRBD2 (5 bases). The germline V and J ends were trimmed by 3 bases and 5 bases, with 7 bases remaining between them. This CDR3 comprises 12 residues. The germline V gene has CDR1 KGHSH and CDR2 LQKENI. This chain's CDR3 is CASSPSGETQYF. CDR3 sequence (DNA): TGTGCCAGCTCACCTTCGGGGGAGACCCAGTACTTC.

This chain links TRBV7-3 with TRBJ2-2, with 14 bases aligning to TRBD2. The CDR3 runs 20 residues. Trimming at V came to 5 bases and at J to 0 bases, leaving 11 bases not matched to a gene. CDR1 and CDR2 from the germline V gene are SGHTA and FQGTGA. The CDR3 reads CASSPSEGTSGGPNTGELFF. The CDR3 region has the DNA TGTGCCAGCAGCCCCTCCGAGGGGACTAGCGGGGGCCCGAACACCGGGGAGCTGTTTTTT.

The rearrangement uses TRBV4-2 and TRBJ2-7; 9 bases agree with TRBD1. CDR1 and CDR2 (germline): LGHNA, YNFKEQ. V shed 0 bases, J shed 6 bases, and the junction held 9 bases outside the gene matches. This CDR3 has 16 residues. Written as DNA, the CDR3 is TGTGCCAGCAGCCAAGATCTACGGGACAGGGTAGCCGAGCAGTACTTC. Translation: CASSQDLRDRVAEQYF.

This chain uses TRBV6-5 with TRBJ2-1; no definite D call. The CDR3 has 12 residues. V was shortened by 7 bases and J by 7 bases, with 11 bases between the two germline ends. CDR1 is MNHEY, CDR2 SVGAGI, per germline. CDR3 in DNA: TGTGCCAGCACCAGAAATTGGAATGAGCAGTTCTTC. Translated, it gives CASTRNWNEQFF.

CDR3 coding DNA: TGTGCCTACTCGGCGGGGGCGAGGGGCATTCAGTACTTC. It translates to CAYSAGARGIQYF. V is TRBV28 and J is TRBJ2-4; tentative D call: TRBD2 (7 bases). V lost 11 bases and J lost 9, with 20 bases in between. The CDR3 runs to 13 residues. CDR1 MDHEN and CDR2 SYDVKM come from the germline V gene.

The CDR3, as DNA: TGTGCCAGCAGCTTAGTTGACAGGGAAAGCGAGCAGTACTTC. It translates to CASSLVDRESEQYF. J is TRBJ2-7 and V is TRBV7-2; 7 bases are shared with TRBD1. The V gene end was trimmed by 1 base and the J gene end by 6 bases; junction bases not matched to a gene: 6. CDR1 is SGHTA and CDR2 is FQGNSA in the germline V gene. The CDR3 runs 14 residues.

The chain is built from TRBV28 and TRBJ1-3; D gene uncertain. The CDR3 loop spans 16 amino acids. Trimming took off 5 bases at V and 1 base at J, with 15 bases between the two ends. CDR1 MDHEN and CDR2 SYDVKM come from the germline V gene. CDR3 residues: CASSPAVGPSGNTIYF. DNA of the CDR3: TGTGCCAGCAGTCCCGCGGTCGGACCATCTGGAAACACCATATATTTT.

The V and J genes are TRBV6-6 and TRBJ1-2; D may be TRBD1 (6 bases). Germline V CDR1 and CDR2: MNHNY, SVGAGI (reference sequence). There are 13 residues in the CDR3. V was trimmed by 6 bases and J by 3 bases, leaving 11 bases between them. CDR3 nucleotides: TGTGCCAGCAGCAGGACAGAGGACTATGGCTACACCTTC. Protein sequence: CASSRTEDYGYTF.

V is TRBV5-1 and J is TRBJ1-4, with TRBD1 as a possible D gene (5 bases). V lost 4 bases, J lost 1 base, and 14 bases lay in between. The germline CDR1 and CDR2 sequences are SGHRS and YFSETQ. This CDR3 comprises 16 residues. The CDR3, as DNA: TGCGCCAGCAGCCCCCGGGGGTCCCGAACTAATGAAAAACTGTTTTTT. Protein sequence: CASSPRGSRTNEKLFF.

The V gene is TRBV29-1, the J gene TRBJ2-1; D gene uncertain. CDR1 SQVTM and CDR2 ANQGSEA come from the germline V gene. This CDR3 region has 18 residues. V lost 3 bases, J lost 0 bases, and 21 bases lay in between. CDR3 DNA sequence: TGCAGCGTTGATCTGCACCGGCCTGACCTAAACTCCTACAATGAGCAGTTCTTC. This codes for CSVDLHRPDLNSYNEQFF.